This T cell receptor (beta chain) was captured by sequencing in a study of regulatory T cells in long-lasting Graves disease (dated by TCRdb to the early 2020s). Notes on the research overall: Patients with newly diagnosed Graves' disease had been on antithyroid drugs for under 3 months. Persistent Graves' disease patients were compared with newly diagnosed Graves' disease patients by peripheral blood TCR sequencing and RNA sequencing. The study was conducted in China and was registered as a clinical trial. A total of about 35 samples underwent TCR sequencing, from about 13 patients with persistent Graves' disease and some 20 patients with newly diagnosed Graves' disease. On the study overall, not on this receptor specifically: The authors noted that the small sample size was a limitation that may lower accuracy. Only the TCR beta chain was sequenced and analyzed. The study examined only peripheral blood because the primary lesion, thyroid tissue, could not be accessed. A larger number of public clonotypes was shared among persistent patients (approximately 3,000) than among newly diagnosed patients (about 990). Compared with newly diagnosed patients, persistent Graves' disease patients had lower TCR Shannon entropy and fewer highly expanded clones, which suggests clonal expansion. Preferential use of TRBV28, TRBJ1-2 and TRBJ2-5 was observed in persistent disease, whereas TRBV20-1 and TRBJ2-1 were favored in newly diagnosed disease.

The library relied on multiplex PCR. Reads for this sample came from an Illumina HiSeq 4000. To build TCR beta libraries, CDR3 regions were amplified by Arm-PCR using iRepertoire HTBI primers. Before sequencing, the PCR products went through gel purification. The paper's processing steps were these. A total of 62 TRBV and 14 TRBJ segments were identified across samples and were used for gene usage analysis of CDR3 amino acid clonotypes. Filtered high-quality paired reads were merged into contigs using COPE and FqMerger. Contigs were aligned with BLAST to IMGT TRBV, TRBD and TRBJ reference genes, and CDR3 was defined per IMGT. Any clonotype with a frequency above 0.1% was counted as a highly expanded clone. Repertoire diversity was measured by Shannon entropy, and V-J evenness by the Gini coefficient. A clonotype found in more than one individual was treated as public. TCRdb's own reprocessing of the public reads used fastp at Q25 and MiXCR and kept productive beta chains. Entries that share a CDR3 protein sequence are merged under the most common genes and DNA. V and J calls and clone size were set by TCRdb, not the authors. For this sample the table gives a few hundred thousand distinct CDR3 sequences, of which around 15% were detected only once. The top ten clones comprise around 20% of the sample.

According to the study, the label for this sample's time point signals: newly diagnosed GD, antithyroid drugs for less than 3 months. For both TCR sequencing and RNA sequencing, RNA was extracted from PBMCs using TRIzol. The diagnosis of Graves' disease was made according to American Thyroid Association guidelines. Recruitment of patients was carried out at an endocrinology department in Xi'an, China. Each patient gave approximately 9 milliliters of peripheral blood, collected in an EDTA anticoagulant tube. PBMCs were isolated by Ficoll Paque Plus density gradient separation without further T cell sorting. An Agilent 2100 Bioanalyzer and agarose gel were used to check RNA quality, and a NanoDrop 2000 was used to measure RNA concentration. CDR1 and CDR2 (SNHLY, FYNNEI) derive from the germline V gene. V is shortened by 4 bases, J by 2 bases, and the region joining them spans 6 bases. The CDR3 contains 13 residues, cysteine and phenylalanine counted. Only CDR3 DNA is held: 39 bases, read in frame from base 1.

The table lists this clonotype with a few counts. Its antigen is currently not known. Base qualities were left out, and no much larger clone turns up one base away. This sample also appeared in a second study, on T cells in Graves' hyperthyroidism and ophthalmopathy. Looking at the second paper: A patient counted as having stable Graves' hyperthyroidism if no progression to ophthalmopathy occurred over 18 months of follow-up. The hyperthyroidism patients were between 18 and 65 years old and newly diagnosed, with a disease duration of less than 2 months. Patients with uncontrolled infections, other autoimmune diseases, pregnancy or lactation were excluded. Diagnoses were established on the basis of clinical symptoms, serum thyroxine and TRAb, thyroid ultrasound, and orbital computed tomography. The first round of RT-PCR for the TCR CDR3 was performed with the HTBI primer set and the Qiagen OneStep RT-PCR kit. Most expanded thyroid clonotypes (frequency above 0.001) were also detected in blood, suggesting blood repertoires may reflect thyroid immune responses. Ophthalmopathy was separated from stable hyperthyroidism by a 13 V-J signature model, with about 86% sensitivity and 81% to 82% specificity obtained in cross-validation and 80%/75% obtained in testing. In validation, the model predicted progression to ophthalmopathy with 55% to 71% sensitivity and about 72% specificity, a median of 6.5 months before onset. TCR V-J signatures able to tell the groups apart were searched for in a discovery cohort of 95 to 100 patients, of whom over 40 had Graves' ophthalmopathy and some 60 had stable Graves' hyperthyroidism. Prospective prediction of ophthalmopathy was tested in an independent validation cohort of fewer than 20 hyperthyroidism patients and 17 patients who later progressed to ophthalmopathy. The roughly 90 discovery patients were divided at random into training and test sets in a 7:3 ratio. In several Graves' hyperthyroidism patients, the study also compared T-cell repertoires from thyroid tissue with T-cell repertoires from blood. Following sampling, methimazole starting at 30 mg daily was given to hyperthyroidism patients, and high-dose intravenous methylprednisolone was given to ophthalmopathy patients. The libraries were constructed in a second round of multiplex PCR and then size-selected and purified. Sequencing of the libraries was done on an Illumina HiSeq2000 using paired-end 100 bp reads. Raw data were processed with SOAPnuke, discarding reads with adapters, uncalled bases, mean Phred below 15, or no exact constant-primer or identifier match. COPE v1.2.5 was used to merge high-quality paired reads, and clonotypes were defined as unique nucleotide sequences. Clonotypes were aligned to IMGT TRBV, TRBD and TRBJ reference segments using MiTCR v1.1. Only V-J combinations with frequency above 0.0001, covering 99% to 99.2% of repertoires, were analysed. The TCS score was defined as F50 (clonal expansion) divided by E x V (chaos), with BLOSUM62-based TCRdist calculated between CDR3 peptides within each V-J. Welch's t-statistics and random forest reduced around 520 V-J features to 13, which were used in a naive Bayes classifier (R e1071). No statistical method was used to fix the sample size in advance, and group allocation was not hidden from the investigators. TCR Vbeta CDR3 sequencing of around 130 peripheral blood samples (roughly 43 ophthalmopathy, around 80 hyperthyroidism and approximately 17 progressor patients) is reported in the paper.

The V and J segments used are TRBV2 and TRBJ1-3, with TRBD1 as a weak D call on 5 bases. Here the sequenced sample was peripheral blood mononuclear cells (PBMCs), taken at new diagnosis, from a patient treated with antithyroid drugs. The TCR comes from a woman under 30 with Graves disease. Donor details come from another sample of the same person, matched by shared clones. In nucleotides, the sequence is TGTGCCAGCAGTGGGGGGGCTGGAAACACCATATATTTT. It specifies CASSGGAGNTIYF.